This entry describes one TCR beta chain. The antigen remains unidentified. This entry belongs to a study of OX40 agonist ivuxolimab in advanced cancers. Study results and caveats: Clonal expansion among partial responders at 0.1-3.0 mg/kg ranked near the lowest.

Method: immunoSEQ multiplex PCR; TCRdb's copy keeps in-frame clones and lacks some. The sample contains roughly 60,000 clones, approximately 90% of which appear only once. The CDR3 is 17 residues long. V lost 10 bases to trimming and J lost 0 bases; unmatched junction nucleotides: 13. The germline V gene encodes CDR1 WNHNN and CDR2 SYGVQD (reference sequence). This TCR was sampled from an adult with an advanced solid tumor such as melanoma, head and neck, liver or kidney cancer. The sample was CD4+ or CD8+ T cells sorted from blood, taken in a trial of the OX40 agonist ivuxolimab. The chain has TRBV10-1 and TRBJ2-2; TRBD1 matches 8 bases. The CDR3 DNA is TGCGCCACCTCGGGCGCAGGGGGCGCATCGAACACCGGGGAGCTGTTTTTT. It is translated as CATSGAGGASNTGELFF.